The 26 T cell receptor beta chains reported below all come from one sample, sequenced in a study of CD8 T cells in Susac syndrome. Random hexamers were used to reverse transcribe the RNA input (0.5 to 1 ug). In TCRdb, the immunoSEQ multiplex PCR reads were re-called with MiXCR into one record per CDR3 protein. The sample carries 250,000 or so distinct CDR3 sequences, just under 95% recorded once. What was sequenced was CD4+ T cells from PBMCs. These receptors came from a human donor with multiple sclerosis.

The V and J genes are TRBV27 and TRBJ2-7; perhaps TRBD2 as D (5 bases). V lost 4 bases and J lost 1, with 11 bases in between. The V gene's germline CDR1 is MNHEY and CDR2 SMNVEV (reference sequence). The CDR3 is 14 residues long. In nucleotides, the CDR3 is TGTGCCAGCAGTTCCCCCCGGGGTTCCTACGAGCAGTACTTC. Translated: CASSSPRGSYEQYF.

This CDR3 is CASSLGLGGQPQHF. The CDR3 DNA is TGCGCCAGCAGCTTGGGGTTGGGGGGTCAGCCCCAGCATTTT. The V call is TRBV5-1, the J call TRBJ1-5; D is perhaps TRBD1 (5 bases). Germline loops: CDR1 SGHRS, CDR2 YFSETQ. V dropped 0 bases and J dropped 6 bases, with 10 bases sitting between them. The CDR3 extends over 14 amino acids. The variable domain in full, completed from reference TRBV5-1 and TRBJ1-5, reads KAGVTQTPRYLIKTRGQQVTLSCSPISGHRSVSWYQQTPGQGLQFLFEYFSETQRNKGNFPGRFSGRQFSNSRSEMNVSTLELGDSALYLCASSLGLGGQPQHFGDGTRLSIL.

The gene calls are TRBV4-1 and TRBJ2-7; no definite D call. The V end lost 4 bases, the J end lost 6 bases, and 13 bases lay between the germline ends. The CDR3 has 13 residues. CDR1 and CDR2 (germline): MGHRA, YSYEKL. Here the CDR3 DNA reads TGCGCCAGCAGCCTGACTCTCGTGGGCGAGCAGTACTTC. Protein sequence: CASSLTLVGEQYF.

The J gene is TRBJ2-3, the V gene TRBV5-6, with a tentative D call TRBD1 (6 bases). Trimming removed 4 bases from V and 0 bases from J, with 9 bases in between. The CDR3 runs 14 residues. From germline, CDR1 is SGHDT and CDR2 YYEEEE. In DNA, the CDR3 is TGTGCCAGCAGCACAGGGAAGAGCACAGATACGCAGTATTTT. Amino acids: CASSTGKSTDTQYF.

The V call is TRBV30, the J call TRBJ2-6; no clear D. V was cut by 2 bases and J by 0 bases, with 8 bases left in between. This CDR3 region has 15 residues. The germline CDR1 and CDR2 sequences are GTSNPN and SVGIG (reference sequence). CDR3 loop: CAWSPGDSGANVLTF. The CDR3 DNA sequence: TGTGCCTGGAGTCCTGGAGACTCTGGGGCCAACGTCCTGACTTTC.

The V gene is TRBV5-1, the J gene TRBJ2-1, with a tentative D call TRBD1 (5 bases). There are 13 residues in the CDR3. Trimming removed 1 base at V and 9 bases at J, with 11 bases between. Germline V gene lookup returns CDR1 SGHRS and CDR2 YFSETQ. CDR3 amino acids: CASSLFEGVEQFF. CDR3 in DNA: TGCGCCAGCAGCTTGTTTGAAGGGGTTGAGCAGTTCTTC.

The V and J genes are TRBV6-5 and TRBJ2-6; D not resolved. The CDR3 covers 15 residues. The V gene lost 2 bases and the J gene lost 3 bases, with 8 bases spanning the gap. The V gene's germline CDR1 is MNHEY and CDR2 SVGAGI. The CDR3 DNA reads as TGTGCCAGCAGTTACGTGGGCGGTGGGGCCAACGTCCTGACTTTC. Encoded protein: CASSYVGGGANVLTF.

The chain links TRBV6-5 to TRBJ2-1; TRBD2 aligns across 7 bases. There are 15 residues in the CDR3. CDR1 and CDR2 from the germline V gene are MNHEY and SVGAGI. V gave up 2 bases and J gave up 7 bases; unmatched junction bases: 8. The CDR3 DNA reads as TGTGCCAGCAGTTACCCCGGAGTCGGGGGGAATGAGCAGTTCTTC. It codes for CASSYPGVGGNEQFF.

V gene TRBV2 combines with J gene TRBJ1-1; D call uncertain. V dropped 2 bases and J dropped 7 bases, with 14 bases sitting between them. This CDR3 spans 14 amino acids. Looked up from germline, CDR1 is SNHLY and CDR2 is FYNNEI. The CDR3 region is CASSETIATSEAFF. CDR3 bases: TGTGCCAGCAGTGAAACTATCGCGACAAGTGAAGCTTTCTTT.

The chain recombines TRBV6-5 with TRBJ1-2; D possibly corresponds to TRBD1 (6 bases). The V and J ends lost 2 bases and 7 bases respectively, with 11 bases between them. CDR1 and CDR2 (germline): MNHEY, SVGAGI. The CDR3 spans 13 residues. This CDR3 is CASSYGQLAGYTF. The CDR3 DNA reads as TGTGCCAGCAGTTACGGACAGCTCGCTGGCTACACCTTC.

This sequence joins TRBV11-2 and TRBJ2-3; tentatively, D is TRBD2 (6 bases). V was cut by 0 bases and J by 0 bases, with 10 bases left in between. From germline, CDR1 is SGHAT and CDR2 FQNNGV. CDR3 length equals 16 residues. The CDR3 DNA sequence: TGTGCCAGCAGCTTAGATAGCGGCCTAAGCACAGATACGCAGTATTTT. Translating gives CASSLDSGLSTDTQYF. The whole variable domain, filled in from reference TRBV11-2 and TRBJ2-3, reads EAGVAQSPRYKIIEKRQSVAFWCNPISGHATLYWYQQILGQGPKLLIQFQNNGVVDDSQLPKDRFSAERLKGVDSTLKIQPAKLEDSAVYLCASSLDSGLSTDTQYFGPGTRLTVL.

This clonotype was observed a single time. V gene TRBV29-1 combines with J gene TRBJ1-2; 9 bases line up with TRBD1. This CDR3 region has 13 residues. The junction had 3 bases not matched to a gene; V was cut back by 6 bases and J by 1 base. The germline V gene encodes CDR1 SQVTM and CDR2 ANQGSEA. The CDR3 DNA follows: TGCAGCGTCGGACAGGGGAGTAACTATGGCTACACCTTC. Translated: CSVGQGSNYGYTF.

V usage is TRBV7-8 and J usage is TRBJ2-1; TRBD2 matches at 13 bases. Trimming at V came to 2 bases and at J to 6 bases, leaving 7 bases not matched to a gene. The CDR3 length is 17 residues. Germline V CDR1 and CDR2: SGHVS, FQNEAQ. CDR3 DNA: TGTGCCAGCAGCTTACGTCGGACTAGCGGGAGCCGCAATGAGCAGTTCTTC. Translated: CASSLRRTSGSRNEQFF.

The chain combines TRBV12-5 with TRBJ1-1; no clear D gene. V lost 1 base, J lost 0 bases, and 12 bases lay in between. This CDR3 is 16 amino acids long. Germline V gene sequence: CDR1 LGHNT, CDR2 FRNRAP. The CDR3 loop reads CASGLELFGVNTEAFF. For the CDR3, the DNA is TGTGCTAGTGGTTTGGAATTGTTCGGCGTGAACACTGAAGCTTTCTTT.

V usage is TRBV6-6 and J usage is TRBJ2-1; D gene ambiguous. CDR1 is MNHNY, CDR2 SVGAGI, per germline (reference sequence). The CDR3 runs to 13 residues. The germline V and J ends were trimmed by 2 bases and 4 bases, with 6 bases remaining between them. The CDR3 coding sequence is TGTGCCAGCAGTTACGGCCAGTACAATGAGCAGTTCTTC. The encoded protein is CASSYGQYNEQFF.

This clonotype was counted at least ten times. The junction departs from germline at one end; a sequencing error may be responsible. V gene TRBV5-1 combines with J gene TRBJ1-5, with unresolved D. The CDR3 has 13 amino acids. In germline, CDR1 is SGHRS, CDR2 YFSETQ. The CDR3 nucleotides are TGTGCCAGCAGTTTGGGCAGCAATCAGCCCCAGCATTTT. Its translation: CASSLGSNQPQHF.

The chain recombines TRBV3-1 with TRBJ2-1; D gene unclear. The CDR3 length is 14 residues. V lost 4 bases and J lost 8, with 15 bases in between. The germline CDR1 and CDR2 sequences are LGHDT and YNNKEL (reference sequence). CDR3 sequence reads: CASSPLLSSDEQFF. For the CDR3, the DNA is TGTGCCAGCAGCCCCTTACTGAGTAGTGATGAGCAGTTCTTC.

The chain joins TRBV5-1 to TRBJ1-1; D perhaps matches TRBD1 (6 bases). CDR3 size: 14 residues. Looked up from germline, CDR1 is SGHRS and CDR2 is YFSETQ. Trimming cost V 2 bases and J 2 bases, with 10 bases left between them. DNA for the CDR3: TGCGCCAGCAGCTTCCCGGACAGCAACACTGAAGCTTTCTTT. This codes for CASSFPDSNTEAFF.

The chain recombines TRBV11-2 with TRBJ1-1; possible D gene TRBD1, 5 bases. The CDR3 runs 14 residues. Deletions cut 2 bases from V and 0 bases from J, with 7 bases between. Germline CDR1 and CDR2: SGHAT and FQNNGV. CDR3 amino acids: CASSLLGVNTEAFF. In nucleotides, the CDR3 is TGTGCCAGCAGCTTATTAGGGGTGAACACTGAAGCTTTCTTT.

The V and J genes are TRBV7-9 and TRBJ2-3, with D tentatively TRBD2 (5 bases). This CDR3 contains 14 residues. The V and J ends lost 8 bases and 6 bases respectively, with 18 bases between them. CDR1 SEHNR and CDR2 FQNEAQ come from the germline V gene (reference sequence). This chain's CDR3 is CASSDYRTGDTQYF. The DNA of the CDR3 is TGTGCCAGCTCCGACTACCGAACGGGTGATACGCAGTATTTT.

The chain recombines TRBV20-1 with TRBJ2-7; D is unclear. V was shortened by 2 bases and J by 1 base, with 6 bases between the two germline ends. The germline gives CDR1 DFQATT, CDR2 SNEGSKA (reference sequence). CDR3 length: 12 amino acids. For the CDR3, the DNA is TGCAGTGCTAGAAAAACTTCCTACGAGCAGTACTTC. Amino acids: CSARKTSYEQYF.

DNA for the CDR3: TGTGCCAGCAGCTTCCGGACAGCAAATTCACCCCTCCACTTT. This gives the protein CASSFRTANSPLHF. V gene TRBV13 combines with J gene TRBJ1-6; possibly TRBD1 for D (6 bases). CDR3 size: 14 residues. Trimming stripped 3 bases from V and 7 bases from J, with 10 bases between. Germline lookup yields CDR1 PRHDT and CDR2 FYEKMQ (reference sequence).

The V and J genes are TRBV10-1 and TRBJ2-7; D gene uncertain. This CDR3 comprises 15 residues. The V end lost 0 bases, the J end lost 2 bases, and 11 bases lay between the germline ends. Germline CDR1 WNHNN, CDR2 SYGVQD (reference sequence). The CDR3 reads CASSESGSKAYEQYF. Written as DNA, the CDR3 is TGCGCCAGCAGTGAGTCGGGCAGTAAGGCCTACGAGCAGTACTTC.

The V and J genes are TRBV12-3 or TRBV12-4 and TRBJ2-5; D gene ambiguous. This CDR3 is built from 14 residues. Deletions cut 2 bases from V and 1 base from J, with 8 bases between. The CDR3, as DNA: TGTGCCAGCAGTTTACGCGGTTCCCAAGAGACCCAGTACTTC. It codes for CASSLRGSQETQYF.

CDR3: CASSQVRNYEQYF. CDR3 bases: TGTGCCAGCAGCCAAGTAAGAAACTACGAGCAGTACTTC. The gene calls are TRBV3-1 and TRBJ2-7; D gene uncertain. Trimming took 1 base from V and 3 from J, leaving 7 bases between them. The CDR3 length is 13 residues. Germline V lookup: CDR1 LGHDT, CDR2 YNNKEL (reference sequence).

In this sample, this clonotype turned up once. J is TRBJ1-4 and V is TRBV28; D perhaps matches TRBD1 (5 bases). Deletions cut 7 bases from V and 8 bases from J, with 11 bases between. Germline CDR1 is MDHEN and CDR2 is SYDVKM. There are 12 residues in the CDR3. The CDR3 bases are TGTGCCAGCACAGGGATAGGGGAAAAACTGTTTTTT. It translates to CASTGIGEKLFF.